This T cell receptor (beta chain) appears in the sequencing data of a study of cytomegalovirus exposure and HLA in healthy donors. The germline CDR1 and CDR2 sequences are SQVTM and ANQGSEA. J was trimmed by 5 bases and V by 7 bases; bases with no gene match: 10. The CDR3 has 15 residues. Produced via immunoSEQ multiplex PCR; TCRdb's table is partial and in-frame only. The sample carries fewer than 300,000 clones, 70% to 90% recorded once. The material sequenced was PBMCs. This rearrangement joins TRBV29-1 to TRBJ2-2; 10 nucleotides align to TRBD1. The TCR originated in a woman under 30 in good health and CMV-seronegative. The CDR3 DNA sequence: TGCAGCGGATATACCGGACAGGGGGTGACCGGGGAGCTGTTTTTT. Protein: CSGYTGQGVTGELFF.